One T cell receptor beta chain is described in this entry. Germline CDR1 is KGHDR and CDR2 is SFDVKD. The CDR3 totals 17 residues. V dropped 4 bases and J dropped 8; count of bases not matched to a gene: 12. TCRdb reprocessed the RT-PCR reads via MiXCR and lists one record per CDR3 protein. The data show under 200,000 distinct CDR3 sequences, around a tenth seen once. This entry comes from a study of response to subunit inactivated influenza vaccine. The receptor comes from a man aged 45 to 70 who received an inactivated influenza vaccine. This chain uses TRBV24-1 with TRBJ2-1; 11 nucleotides agree with TRBD1. The sample in question was CD8+ T cells sorted from PBMCs, obtained 23 to 25 months after vaccination. The CDR3 here is CATSDFSSGTGGHEQFF. The CDR3 DNA is TGTGCCACCAGTGACTTCTCATCCGGGACAGGGGGGCATGAGCAGTTCTTC.